Listed here are 9 T cell receptor beta chains from one sample, sequenced in a study of T cell repertoires in cytomegalovirus infection. TCRdb recomputed calls from the reads with MiXCR, one row per CDR3 protein. This sample has 200,000 to 250,000 distinct CDR3 sequences, with about 23% found just once. Sequencing used CD8+ T cells from PBMCs. Receptors originate from a human donor in good health (CMV status not recorded). Some clones in this sample may be carry-over from other donors' samples.

This clonotype was seen repeatedly, ten times or more. This chain links TRBV7-3 with TRBJ1-1; D might be TRBD1 (5 bases). Germline V gives CDR1 SGHTA, CDR2 FQGTGA. V was shortened by 4 bases and J by 7 bases, with 7 bases between the two germline ends. CDR3 length: 11 residues. The CDR3 DNA reads as TGTGCCAGCAGCTCCGGGGGTGAAGCTTTCTTT. It is translated as CASSSGGEAFF.

The chain is built from TRBV7-9 and TRBJ1-1; 7 nucleotides line up with TRBD1. This CDR3 region has 14 residues. Germline CDR1 reads SEHNR; CDR2 reads FQNEAQ (reference sequence). Losses at the gene ends were 8 bases for V and 2 bases for J; bases not matched to a gene: 8. CDR3 protein: CASSPTGANTEAFF. The CDR3 bases are TGTGCCAGCTCTCCAACAGGGGCCAACACTGAAGCTTTCTTT.

This chain joins TRBV12-3 or TRBV12-4 and TRBJ1-1, with D tentatively TRBD1 (5 bases). The germline V and J ends were trimmed by 7 bases and 6 bases, with 15 bases remaining between them. CDR3 size: 13 residues. CDR3 nucleotides: TGTGCCAGCAACACAGGACTAGGCGCTGAAGCTTTCTTT. It encodes CASNTGLGAEAFF.

The rearrangement uses TRBV5-5 and TRBJ1-1; possibly TRBD1 for D (5 bases). This CDR3 contains 12 residues. Trimming took off 4 bases at V and 7 bases at J, with 11 bases between the two ends. CDR1 SGHKS and CDR2 YYEKEE come from the germline V gene (reference sequence). The CDR3 here is CASSPFRDEAFF. CDR3 DNA sequence: TGTGCCAGCAGCCCGTTCAGGGATGAAGCTTTCTTT.

The chain combines TRBV7-4 with TRBJ2-7; D is unresolved. Germline lookup yields CDR1 SGHVT and CDR2 SQSDAQ. Between the trimmed V and J ends, which lost 3 bases and 5 bases, there was a span of 14 bases. The CDR3 is 14 amino acids. CDR3 protein: CASSLAWGEDEQYF. The CDR3, as DNA: TGTGCCAGCAGCTTGGCCTGGGGTGAGGACGAGCAGTACTTC.

The chain recombines TRBV6-1 with TRBJ2-3; D not certain. Germline V lookup: CDR1 MNHNS, CDR2 SASEGT. Trimming removed 8 bases at V and 1 base at J, with 10 bases between. CDR3 size: 13 residues. CDR3: CASDTIRTDTQYF. For the CDR3, the DNA is TGTGCCAGCGACACCATCCGCACAGATACGCAGTATTTT.

The rearrangement joins TRBV20-1 to TRBJ2-7; tentative D call: TRBD1 (5 bases). The V end was cut by 1 base, the J end by 4 bases, with 8 bases between. Per the germline V gene, CDR1 is DFQATT and CDR2 is SNEGSKA (reference sequence). The CDR3 extends over 12 amino acids. DNA of the CDR3: TGCAGTGCTAGAGTCCAGGGTTACGAGCAGTACTTC. It translates to CSARVQGYEQYF.

This clonotype was observed many times. The chain combines TRBV7-7 with TRBJ2-1; 10 bases match TRBD1. Germline trimming cut 6 bases from V and 9 bases from J; bases unmatched to any gene: 14. Germline V gene data show CDR1 as SSHAT and CDR2 as FNYEAQ (reference sequence). The CDR3 loop spans 16 amino acids. The CDR3 region has the DNA TGTGCCAGCAGGGCCTTCCCGGGACAGGGGTCGAGTGAGCAGTTCTTC. Translated, it gives CASRAFPGQGSSEQFF. The complete variable domain, with remaining parts taken from reference TRBV7-7 and TRBJ2-1, reads GAGVSQSPRYKVTKRGQDVTLRCDPISSHATLYWYQQALGQGPEFLTYFNYEAQPDKSGLPSDRFSAERPEGSISTLTIQRTEQRDSAMYRCASRAFPGQGSSEQFFGPGTRLTVL.

This clonotype showed up many times. The CDR3 reads CASSQTPDWTYNEQFF. CDR3 bases: TGTGCCAGCAGTCAAACCCCGGACTGGACCTACAATGAGCAGTTCTTC. V gene TRBV6-5 combines with J gene TRBJ2-1; the D gene is possibly TRBD2 (5 bases). The CDR3 is made up of 16 amino acids. Germline loops: CDR1 MNHEY, CDR2 SVGAGI. Trimming removed 5 bases at V and 2 bases at J, with 16 bases between.